This TCR beta chain was recorded in a study of CD8 T cells in ankylosing spondylitis. This CDR3 contains 17 residues. Germline loops: CDR1 MGHDK, CDR2 SYGVNS. Deletions cut 2 bases from V and 2 bases from J, with 16 bases between. Comment on this clonotype: The antigen is undetermined. A much larger clone lies one base from this, so it may be a read error.

Study-wide results and limits: Blood from ankylosing spondylitis patients appeared to carry a characteristic roughly 8-variant TCR beta motif. Significantly higher representation of disease-linked clones was reported for matched ankylosing spondylitis synovial fluid. Reactive arthritis synovial fluid and blood were previously reported to contain some motif variants.

TCR beta libraries were made by quantitative 5'-RACE with molecular barcodes. TCRdb called the 5' RACE reads again in MiXCR, with one record for every CDR3 protein. Of under 300,000 distinct CDR3 sequences listed, 10% to 13% are singletons. Material for sequencing was blood, either unsorted or a sorted T cell fraction (not recorded which). This clonotype originated in a male donor with ankylosing spondylitis or in good health (not recorded which). V is TRBV25-1 and J is TRBJ2-1; D remains unclear. In DNA, the CDR3 is TGTGCCAGCAGTGAAACGTGGGTCCGTTCTCCCTACAATGAGCAGTTCTTC. Its translation is CASSETWVRSPYNEQFF.